The source of this T cell receptor (beta chain) is a study of shared clonotypes between healthy human individuals. The study, taken as a whole, reports: Clonotypes not shared had lower generation probabilities than those common to all four donors.

Germline values: CDR1 MDHEN, CDR2 SYDVKM. This CDR3 has 12 residues. Trimming pared 10 bases from V and 1 base from J, leaving 10 bases between. Division of CD4+ cells produced a CD45RA+ naive subset and a CD45RA-negative memory subset. As regards this clone: The target antigen is unknown.

TCRdb's copy holds only in-frame clones and misses some; the assay was immunoSEQ multiplex PCR. The sample has a few million clones; approximately 95% are singletons. The sequenced sample consisted of naive CD4+ T cells sorted from blood. The subset: CD45RA+ positively selected. V gene TRBV28 combines with J gene TRBJ1-2; D is undetermined. This clonotype originated in a man between 18 and 29 years old in good health. CDR3 DNA: TGTGCCACGGCGCTGCGTAACTATGGCTACACCTTC. Its translation: CATALRNYGYTF.